This TCR beta chain stems from a study of blood T cell repertoires in COVID-19. Sequencing was performed with immunoSEQ multiplex PCR; in TCRdb, only in-frame clones are kept and a portion is missing. The profile shows 150,000 to 200,000 clones, roughly 87% of them singletons. Material for sequencing was peripheral blood. The sequence derives from a woman in her sixties or seventies with acute or convalescent COVID-19.

The CDR3 DNA sequence: TGTGCCAGCAGTCAAAGGCCGCGGGAGACCCAGTACTTC. Its protein product is CASSQRPRETQYF. The chain employs TRBV6-2 or TRBV6-3 and TRBJ2-5; D not resolved. CDR1 is MNHEY and CDR2 is SVGEGT in the germline V gene. The CDR3 loop spans 13 amino acids. Trimming stripped 5 bases from V and 5 bases from J, with 12 bases between.